This entry describes one T cell receptor (beta chain). What it binds is unknown. With 60 Vbeta and 13 Jbeta primers, the PCR was carried out. Some clones are missing from TCRdb's copy, which holds only in-frame ones; the method was immunoSEQ multiplex PCR. Of some 190,000 clones in the sample, around 81% were seen once. This sample is drawn from a study of cytomegalovirus exposure and HLA in healthy donors. Study-wide points: Rare TCR sequences dominated, though some public TCRs recurred in many donors. The authors enumerated some 170 TCR beta chains as linked to cytomegalovirus.

The clonotype originates from a man aged 18 to 30 in good health and CMV-seronegative. Sequencing input: PBMCs.

This CDR3 is CASTPNAAPSYEQYF. In nucleotides, the CDR3 is TGTGCCAGCACTCCCAACGCCGCCCCCAGCTACGAGCAGTACTTC. The chain uses TRBV7-2 and TRBJ2-7, with D hard to call. V lost 7 bases and J 3 bases, leaving 19 bases between the germline ends. The CDR3 sequence is 15 residues long. Germline-derived CDR1 and CDR2 are SGHTA and FQGNSA.